This is a list of T cell receptor beta chains from one sample in a study of cytomegalovirus exposure and HLA in healthy donors. Sequencing used immunoSEQ multiplex PCR; TCRdb keeps in-frame clones, though not all of them. Of 90,000 or so clones in the sample, 95% to 97% were seen once. What was sequenced was PBMCs. The origin of the receptors is a man younger than 35 in good health and CMV-seronegative. CDR3s include the opening cysteine and the closing phenylalanine or tryptophan. D genes are given only for firm matches. For some rows the clone size is stated as once, few or many, or as a class when expanded; others skip it.

j_call v_call d_call clone_size cdr3_aa cdr3_nt
TRBJ2-2 TRBV30 TRBD2 . CAWRRTSGSDGELFF TGTGCCTGGAGACGGACTAGCGGGAGCGACGGGGAGCTGTTTTTT
TRBJ1-5 TRBV19 . . CATRGDSSNQPQHF TGTGCCACCCGAGGAGACTCTAGCAATCAGCCCCAGCATTTT
TRBJ1-2 TRBV19 . once CASITKPGSGEGYTF TGTGCGAGTATCACAAAACCGGGCAGCGGGGAAGGCTACACCTTC
TRBJ1-2 TRBV5-1 TRBD1 . CASSLARGTAHGYTF TGCGCCAGCAGCTTGGCGCGCGGGACAGCCCATGGCTACACCTTC
TRBJ2-2 TRBV6-6 TRBD1 . CASTRTGRTGELFF TGTGCCAGCACCCGGACAGGGAGGACCGGGGAGCTGTTTTTT
TRBJ2-2 TRBV28 . once CASSTRDWNTGELFF TGTGCCAGCAGTACACGGGACTGGAACACCGGGGAGCTGTTTTTT
TRBJ1-6 TRBV6-6 . . CASSYLDSNSPLHF TGTGCCAGCAGTTACTTGGACAGCAATTCACCCCTCCACTTT
TRBJ2-7 TRBV6-6 TRBD2 . CASSWTSGSYEQYF TGTGCCAGCAGCTGGACTAGCGGGAGCTACGAGCAGTACTTC
TRBJ2-5 TRBV7-6 TRBD1 . CASSLVPGGAGETQYF TGTGCCAGCAGCTTAGTCCCAGGGGGCGCGGGGGAGACCCAGTACTTC
TRBJ2-1 TRBV7-9 . once CASSPSGSSYNEQFF TGTGCCAGCAGCCCGAGTGGGAGCTCCTACAATGAGCAGTTCTTC
TRBJ1-4 TRBV5-1 TRBD1 . CASSLYRGPNEKLFF TGCGCCAGCAGCTTGTACAGGGGGCCTAATGAAAAACTGTTTTTT
TRBJ1-1 TRBV19 . . CASSIQGRRGNTEAFF TGTGCCAGTAGTATTCAGGGTAGAAGAGGGAACACTGAAGCTTTCTTT
TRBJ2-1 TRBV19 TRBD1 . CASSIGGRGPYNEQFF TGTGCCAGTAGTATCGGGGGCAGGGGGCCCTACAATGAGCAGTTCTTC
TRBJ2-3 TRBV9 TRBD1 . CASEGQGNTDTQYF TGTGCCAGCGAGGGACAGGGAAACACAGATACGCAGTATTTT
TRBJ2-3 TRBV2 TRBD2 . CASSGLAGAVDTQYF TGTGCCAGCAGTGGGCTAGCGGGAGCCGTGGATACGCAGTATTTT
TRBJ1-1 TRBV5-1 TRBD1 . CASSRRGENTEAFF TGCGCCAGCAGCCGCAGGGGGGAGAACACTGAAGCTTTCTTT
TRBJ1-1 TRBV27 . . CASSTTGLNTEAFF TGTGCCAGCAGTACGACAGGCCTTAACACTGAAGCTTTCTTT
TRBJ2-1 TRBV7-3 . . CASSLNPAYNEQFF TGTGCCAGCAGCTTAAACCCCGCGTACAATGAGCAGTTCTTC
TRBJ2-7 TRBV7-6 . . CASSLPSDEQYF TGTGCCAGCAGCTTACCGTCCGACGAGCAGTACTTC
TRBJ1-2 TRBV28 . . CASSLSQTGYGYTF TGTGCCAGCAGTTTGTCCCAAACAGGGTATGGCTACACCTTC
TRBJ1-3 TRBV11-2 . once CASSSQGNTIYF TGTGCCAGCAGCTCCCAAGGAAACACCATATATTTT
TRBJ2-5 TRBV9 TRBD2 . CASSRAGGETQYF TGTGCCAGCAGCCGAGCGGGAGGAGAGACCCAGTACTTC
TRBJ1-2 TRBV5-6 . . CASSFREGYTF TGTGCCAGCAGCTTCAGGGAAGGCTACACCTTC
TRBJ2-2 TRBV6-6 . . CASGRRGSGELFF TGTGCCAGCGGAAGAAGGGGGAGCGGGGAGCTGTTTTTT
TRBJ2-3 TRBV29-1 TRBD2 . CSVVLAGGRNTQYF TGCAGCGTTGTGTTAGCGGGAGGGAGAAATACGCAGTATTTT
TRBJ2-7 TRBV28 . few CASSLLDFSYEQYF TGTGCCAGCAGTTTATTGGACTTCTCCTACGAGCAGTACTTC
TRBJ1-2 TRBV12-5 TRBD1 few CASGFGDRGEDYGYTF TGTGCTAGTGGTTTCGGAGACAGGGGGGAGGACTATGGCTACACCTTC
TRBJ2-1 TRBV28 . . CASSLGENEQFF TGTGCCAGCAGTTTAGGGGAGAATGAGCAGTTCTTC
TRBJ1-1 TRBV29-1 . . CSVAQLNTEAFF TGCAGCGTAGCACAGCTAAACACTGAAGCTTTCTTT
TRBJ2-6 TRBV11-2 . . CASSLVAGANVLTF TGTGCCAGCAGCTTAGTCGCTGGGGCCAACGTCCTGACTTTC
TRBJ2-3 TRBV7-2 TRBD2 . CASSWGRTSMDTQYF TGTGCCAGCAGCTGGGGAAGGACTAGTATGGATACGCAGTATTTT
TRBJ1-4 TRBV30 . . CAWSPRQDLFF TGTGCCTGGAGTCCGCGACAGGACCTGTTTTTT
TRBJ2-5 TRBV19 TRBD2 . CASSTAPSGRGETQYF TGTGCCAGTAGTACTGCCCCAAGCGGGAGAGGGGAGACCCAGTACTTC
TRBJ2-7 TRBV5-8 TRBD2 once CASSPGLAGGGEQYF TGTGCCAGCAGCCCCGGACTAGCGGGGGGGGGAGAGCAGTACTTC
TRBJ1-5 TRBV5-8 . once CASSLEGASNQPQHF TGTGCCAGCAGCTTGGAAGGGGCGAGCAATCAGCCCCAGCATTTT
TRBJ2-4 TRBV9 . . CASSPSIAKNIQYF TGTGCCAGCAGCCCGAGTATAGCCAAAAACATTCAGTACTTC
TRBJ2-7 TRBV27 . . CASRGWSTDEQYF TGTGCCAGCAGGGGTTGGAGCACGGACGAGCAGTACTTC
TRBJ2-3 TRBV30 TRBD1 . CAWSVQGALTDTQYF TGTGCCTGGAGTGTGCAGGGGGCGCTTACAGATACGCAGTATTTT
TRBJ1-5 TRBV15 . . CATSRGRDDQPQHF TGTGCCACCAGCAGAGGGAGGGACGATCAGCCCCAGCATTTT
TRBJ1-1 TRBV18 . . CASSPDRSMNTEAFF TGTGCCAGCTCACCAGACAGATCCATGAACACTGAAGCTTTCTTT
TRBJ1-2 TRBV5-1 TRBD1 . CASSPLGTGGGYTF TGCGCCAGCAGCCCGTTAGGGACAGGGGGCGGCTACACCTTC
TRBJ2-5 TRBV6-6 . . CASRERGFGQQETQYF TGTGCCAGCAGAGAGAGGGGGTTCGGACAACAAGAGACCCAGTACTTC
TRBJ2-3 TRBV5-1 TRBD1 . CASSSGRTGSDTQYF TGCGCCAGCAGCTCTGGTCGGACAGGGTCAGATACGCAGTATTTT
TRBJ1-3 TRBV30 . . CAWSPYFSVQGLSLSSGNTIYF TGTGCCTGGAGCCCGTATTTCTCCGTCCAGGGCCTTTCCTTAAGCTCTGGAAACACCATATATTTT
TRBJ2-1 TRBV4-3 . . CASSPEAGTYNEQFF TGCGCCAGCAGCCCGGAGGCCGGGACCTACAATGAGCAGTTCTTC
TRBJ1-3 TRBV7-2 TRBD1 . CASSPDFRGNTGNTIYF TGTGCCAGCAGCCCCGACTTCAGGGGGAACACTGGAAACACCATATATTTT
TRBJ2-2 TRBV6-6 TRBD2 . CASSSAGGNGELFF TGTGCCAGCAGTTCCGCGGGGGGCAACGGGGAGCTGTTTTTT
TRBJ1-1 TRBV28 . . CASSFRGNTEAFF TGTGCCAGCAGTTTTCGAGGGAACACTGAAGCTTTCTTT
TRBJ2-1 TRBV7-9 . once CASSYLVDLYDEQFF TGTGCCAGCAGCTATCTCGTCGACTTATACGATGAGCAGTTCTTC
TRBJ2-3 TRBV5-3 TRBD2 . CARSLGLAGTDTQYF TGTGCCAGAAGCTTGGGCCTAGCGGGGACAGATACGCAGTATTTT
TRBJ2-7 TRBV5-1 TRBD2 once CASSLEGAGGPYEQYF TGCGCCAGCAGCTTGGAGGGTGCGGGAGGGCCCTACGAGCAGTACTTC
TRBJ2-5 TRBV5-1 . . CASSHEAVTPGETQYF TGCGCCAGCAGCCACGAGGCAGTCACGCCCGGGGAGACCCAGTACTTC
TRBJ2-5 TRBV9 TRBD2 . CASRRGLAGDQTQYF TGTGCCAGCAGGCGAGGGCTAGCGGGAGACCAGACCCAGTACTTC
TRBJ1-3 TRBV9 . . CASSVVDGAFHGNTIYF TGTGCCAGCAGCGTAGTCGATGGTGCGTTTCATGGAAACACCATATATTTT
TRBJ2-1 TRBV28 . . CASSSPLASSYNEQFF TGTGCCAGCAGTTCTCCCCTAGCGAGCTCCTACAATGAGCAGTTCTTC